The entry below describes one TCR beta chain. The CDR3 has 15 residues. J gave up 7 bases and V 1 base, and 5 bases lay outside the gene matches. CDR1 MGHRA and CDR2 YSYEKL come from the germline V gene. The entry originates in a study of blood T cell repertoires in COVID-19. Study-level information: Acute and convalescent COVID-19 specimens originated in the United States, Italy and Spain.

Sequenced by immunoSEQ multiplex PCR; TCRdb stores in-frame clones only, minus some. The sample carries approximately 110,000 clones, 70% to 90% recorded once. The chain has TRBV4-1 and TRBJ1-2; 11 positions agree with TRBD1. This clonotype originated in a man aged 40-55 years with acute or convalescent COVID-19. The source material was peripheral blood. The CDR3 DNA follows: TGCGCCAGCAGCCAAGGCCTGGGACAGGGGGGTGGCTACACCTTC. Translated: CASSQGLGQGGGYTF.